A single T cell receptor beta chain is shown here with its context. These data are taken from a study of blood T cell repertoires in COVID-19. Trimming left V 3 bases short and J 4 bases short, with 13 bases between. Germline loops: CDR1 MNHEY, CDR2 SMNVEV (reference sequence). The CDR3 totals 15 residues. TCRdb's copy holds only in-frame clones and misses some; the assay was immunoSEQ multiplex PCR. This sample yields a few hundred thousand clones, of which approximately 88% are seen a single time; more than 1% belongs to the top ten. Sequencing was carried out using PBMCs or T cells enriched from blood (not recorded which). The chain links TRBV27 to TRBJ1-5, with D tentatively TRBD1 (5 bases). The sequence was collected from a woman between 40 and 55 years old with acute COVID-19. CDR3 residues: CASSLGPLLNQPQHF. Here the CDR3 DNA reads TGTGCCAGCAGTTTGGGGCCCCTCCTAAATCAGCCCCAGCATTTT.